This record concerns one TCR beta chain sequence. Method: immunoSEQ multiplex PCR; TCRdb's copy keeps in-frame clones and lacks some. The data show 310,000 or so clones, 90% seen once. CDR3 length: 13 amino acids. After removal of 8 bases from V and 2 bases from J, the junction contained 4 bases not matched to a gene. CDR1 and CDR2 from the germline V gene are MDHEN and SYDVKM. These data are taken from a study of blood T cell repertoires in COVID-19. This receptor was identified in a woman between 18 and 29 years old with acute COVID-19. The material sequenced was PBMCs or T cells enriched from blood (not recorded which). The rearrangement uses TRBV28 and TRBJ2-7, with 9 nucleotides matching TRBD2. The CDR3 DNA reads TGTGCCAGCCAAGCGGGAGGTCCCTACGAGCAGTACTTC. Translating gives CASQAGGPYEQYF.